The rows below give T cell receptor beta chains drawn from one sample of a study of CD8 T cells in ankylosing spondylitis. TCRdb ran MiXCR on the 5' RACE reads and lists one entry per CDR3 protein. The table has 300,000 to 400,000 distinct CDR3 sequences, roughly 14% seen once. Sequenced sample: blood, either unsorted or a sorted T cell fraction (not recorded which). Source of these receptors: a male donor with ankylosing spondylitis or in good health (not recorded which). Both conserved end residues are part of each CDR3. Fields, in order: V gene, J gene, D gene, clone size, CDR3 DNA, CDR3 protein. A D gene is named only where the DNA matches it firmly. Rows give clone size only sometimes, using once, few, many, or a class for an expanded clone.

TRBV5-4,TRBJ2-3,TRBD2,NA,TGTGCCAGCAGCTTGGGTTCCGAGACTAGCGGGGGGGCCACAGATACGCAGTATTTT,CASSLGSETSGGATDTQYF
TRBV5-1,TRBJ2-3,NA,few,TGCGCCAGCAGCTTGGACAACGACCGCACAGATACGCAGTATTTT,CASSLDNDRTDTQYF
TRBV7-8,TRBJ1-2,TRBD1,NA,TGTGCCAGCAGCTTAGCTGGGGACAGGGGCTATGGCTACACCTTC,CASSLAGDRGYGYTF
TRBV3-1,TRBJ1-1,NA,NA,TGTGCCAGCAGCCAAGTTTGGACAACGAACACTGAAGCTTTCTTT,CASSQVWTTNTEAFF
TRBV9,TRBJ1-2,NA,NA,TGTGCCAGCAGCGCGGGGCCAGGAGGCTACACCTTC,CASSAGPGGYTF
TRBV5-6,TRBJ1-1,NA,NA,TGTGCCAGCAGTCTGGAGGAAGGTCGAGCTTTCTTT,CASSLEEGRAFF
TRBV7-9,TRBJ2-1,NA,NA,TGTGCCAGCAGCCCCACGGGGGACAATGAGCAGTTCTTC,CASSPTGDNEQFF
TRBV7-2,TRBJ1-2,NA,many,TGTGCCAGCAGCCCAGGGGAGGCGTATGGCTACACCTTC,CASSPGEAYGYTF
TRBV11-2,TRBJ2-1,NA,NA,TGTGCCAGCAGCGTAGGGCTTTACAATGAGCAGTTCTTC,CASSVGLYNEQFF
TRBV4-1,TRBJ2-2,TRBD1,NA,TGCGCCAGCAGCCAAGCATCACAGAAAATCACCCAAGGGGGCCGGAGCGGGGAGCTGTTTTTT,CASSQASQKITQGGRSGELFF
TRBV5-1,TRBJ2-1,TRBD1,few,TGCGCCAGCAAGCTATCACAGGGGGTAATCAATGAGCAGTTCTTC,CASKLSQGVINEQFF
TRBV5-1,TRBJ2-7,NA,NA,TGCGCCAGCAAGATAGCGGAGCCCTACGAGCAGTACTTC,CASKIAEPYEQYF
TRBV6-1,TRBJ2-3,TRBD2,few,TGTGCCAGCAGTGAGGGTAGCGGGGGCCCGCAGTATTTT,CASSEGSGGPQYF
TRBV5-1,TRBJ2-3,NA,NA,TGCGCCAGCAGCTGGAGGGTGGAGGGCGCAGATACGCAGTATTTT,CASSWRVEGADTQYF
TRBV15,TRBJ1-2,NA,NA,TGTGCCACCAGCCTGTCCAACTATGGCTACACCTTC,CATSLSNYGYTF
TRBV7-2,TRBJ1-1,NA,NA,TGTGCCAGCAGCTTCCTCGAGGGAGCTGAAGCTTTCTTT,CASSFLEGAEAFF
TRBV6-1,TRBJ2-2,TRBD1,NA,TGTGCCAGCAGACGACAGGGTTTTGGTGACACCGGGGAGCTGTTTTTT,CASRRQGFGDTGELFF
TRBV6-2/TRBV6-3,TRBJ1-2,NA,NA,TGTGCCAGCAGCACCGGGACGGGCTACTATGGCTACACCTTC,CASSTGTGYYGYTF
TRBV15,TRBJ1-2,NA,few,TGTGCCACCAGCAGAGAAGCAGGGAACTATGGCTACACCTTC,CATSREAGNYGYTF
TRBV5-1,TRBJ2-5,TRBD2,once,TGCGCCAGCAGCCTGCTTGGGACTAGCGGACCCCAAGAGACCCAGTACTTC,CASSLLGTSGPQETQYF
TRBV5-1,TRBJ2-1,TRBD2,NA,TGCGCCAGCAGCTTGGCCGGTACTAGCGGGAGGACCCCCTACAATGAGCAGTTCTTC,CASSLAGTSGRTPYNEQFF
TRBV7-2,TRBJ2-2,NA,few,TGTGCCAGCAGCTTATCGGGGGTCGCCACCGGGGAGCTGTTTTTT,CASSLSGVATGELFF